The rows below give T cell receptor beta chains drawn from one sample of a study of blood T cell repertoires in COVID-19. Here immunoSEQ multiplex PCR was the method, and the copy in TCRdb shows in-frame clones only, minus some. In the table there are about 150,000 clones, 75% to 85% of which are singletons. The sequenced material came from peripheral blood. All receptors derive from a woman in her sixties or seventies with COVID-19, enrolled during active disease. The CDR3 runs from the conserved cysteine through the conserved F or W. The order of the fields is V gene, D gene, clone size, J gene, CDR3 DNA, CDR3 protein. The D gene is left open where the match is weak. Clone size is given for some rows only: seen once, a few or many times, or a class if the clone is expanded.

v_gene: TRBV18; d_gene: TRBD1; abundance: -; j_gene: TRBJ1-2; CDR3nt: TGTGCCAGCTCACCAGCTTTGACAGGGATAAAGGACTATGGCTACACCTTC; CDR3aa: CASSPALTGIKDYGYTF
v_gene: TRBV19; d_gene: TRBD2; abundance: -; j_gene: TRBJ2-1; CDR3nt: TGTGCCAGTAGTATCGGGACTAGCGGATTAAAGCAGTTCTTC; CDR3aa: CASSIGTSGLKQFF
v_gene: TRBV18; d_gene: TRBD1; abundance: many; j_gene: TRBJ1-2; CDR3nt: TGTGCCAGCTCACCGTCACAGGGGGCGAACTATGGCTACACCTTC; CDR3aa: CASSPSQGANYGYTF
v_gene: TRBV13; d_gene: -; abundance: -; j_gene: TRBJ1-4; CDR3nt: TGTGCCAGCAGCCCTACAGGGCCGCATGAAAAACTGTTTTTT; CDR3aa: CASSPTGPHEKLFF
v_gene: TRBV12-3/TRBV12-4; d_gene: TRBD2; abundance: -; j_gene: TRBJ2-2; CDR3nt: TGTGCCAGCAGTTCGGGACTAGGGGAGCTGTTTTTT; CDR3aa: CASSSGLGELFF
v_gene: TRBV5-8; d_gene: TRBD1; abundance: -; j_gene: TRBJ1-1; CDR3nt: TGTGCCAGCAGCGTGGGACAGTTAATTGGCACTGAAGCTTTCTTT; CDR3aa: CASSVGQLIGTEAFF
v_gene: TRBV7-3; d_gene: TRBD1; abundance: -; j_gene: TRBJ1-1; CDR3nt: TGTGCCAGCAGCTCCTTTGGACAGGCGAGGAACACTGAAGCTTTCTTT; CDR3aa: CASSSFGQARNTEAFF
v_gene: TRBV19; d_gene: -; abundance: -; j_gene: TRBJ1-1; CDR3nt: TGTGCCAGTAGTATGGACAGATTAAACACTGAAGCTTTCTTT; CDR3aa: CASSMDRLNTEAFF
v_gene: TRBV6-5; d_gene: -; abundance: -; j_gene: TRBJ1-4; CDR3nt: TGTGCCAGCAGGGGGACTCCAACTAATGAAAAACTGTTTTTT; CDR3aa: CASRGTPTNEKLFF
v_gene: TRBV5-6; d_gene: -; abundance: -; j_gene: TRBJ2-5; CDR3nt: TGTGCCAGCAGCTTGGTGGCGGCTCGTCAAGAGACCCAGTACTTC; CDR3aa: CASSLVAARQETQYF
v_gene: TRBV18; d_gene: TRBD1; abundance: -; j_gene: TRBJ1-1; CDR3nt: TGTGCCAGCTCATTCCCAGGGGGCGCGCCCACTGAAGCTTTCTTT; CDR3aa: CASSFPGGAPTEAFF
v_gene: TRBV7-2; d_gene: TRBD1; abundance: once; j_gene: TRBJ2-5; CDR3nt: TGTGCCAGCTGTCCCGGGACAGGGGGTCAAGAGACCCAGTACTTC; CDR3aa: CASCPGTGGQETQYF
v_gene: TRBV6-5; d_gene: -; abundance: -; j_gene: TRBJ2-2; CDR3nt: TGTGCCAGCAGCCGAACCGGGGGCACCGGGGAGCTGTTTTTT; CDR3aa: CASSRTGGTGELFF
v_gene: TRBV21-1; d_gene: -; abundance: -; j_gene: TRBJ2-7; CDR3nt: TGTGCCAGCAGCAACGCAACCACTCCGGGACAGGGGTTCTGGGAGCAGTACTTC; CDR3aa: CASSNATTPGQGFWEQYF
v_gene: TRBV11-2; d_gene: -; abundance: -; j_gene: TRBJ2-5; CDR3nt: TGTGCCAGCAGCGCAGGGGGGAAAGAGACCCAGTACTTC; CDR3aa: CASSAGGKETQYF
v_gene: TRBV6-1; d_gene: -; abundance: -; j_gene: TRBJ1-1; CDR3nt: TGTGCCAGCAGTGAAATCGGGGGACTGATGAACACTGAAGCTTTCTTT; CDR3aa: CASSEIGGLMNTEAFF
v_gene: TRBV7-8; d_gene: -; abundance: -; j_gene: TRBJ1-5; CDR3nt: TGTGCCAGCAGCTTACGTGAGACAGTCCATAGATCTAGCAATCAGCCCCAGCATTTT; CDR3aa: CASSLRETVHRSSNQPQHF
v_gene: TRBV24-1; d_gene: TRBD1; abundance: -; j_gene: TRBJ1-1; CDR3nt: TGTGCCACCAGTGACACCACAGGGGGGAACACTGAAGCTTTCTTT; CDR3aa: CATSDTTGGNTEAFF
v_gene: TRBV9; d_gene: -; abundance: -; j_gene: TRBJ2-7; CDR3nt: TGTGCCAGCAGCGTAGGACTAGAACAAACCTACGAGCAGTACTTC; CDR3aa: CASSVGLEQTYEQYF
v_gene: TRBV7-9; d_gene: -; abundance: -; j_gene: TRBJ1-4; CDR3nt: TGTGCCAGCAGCTTAGCCCAGACGCCAACCCGGGATTTCTTGTTTTTT; CDR3aa: CASSLAQTPTRDFLFF
v_gene: TRBV19; d_gene: -; abundance: -; j_gene: TRBJ2-7; CDR3nt: TGTGCCAGTAGTCCGATCGGGGACGAGCAGTACTTC; CDR3aa: CASSPIGDEQYF
v_gene: TRBV7-6; d_gene: -; abundance: once; j_gene: TRBJ1-1; CDR3nt: TGTGCCAGCAGCTTAGTTCCCCGAATAGGGGGCACTGAAGCTTTCTTT; CDR3aa: CASSLVPRIGGTEAFF
v_gene: TRBV7-3; d_gene: TRBD2; abundance: -; j_gene: TRBJ2-1; CDR3nt: TGTGCCAGCAGCTTAGGACTCCAGACTAGCGGGCCCACCAATGAGCAGTTCTTC; CDR3aa: CASSLGLQTSGPTNEQFF
v_gene: TRBV7-2; d_gene: -; abundance: -; j_gene: TRBJ2-4; CDR3nt: TGTGCCAGCAGCTCTACAGGGTTAGCCAAAAACATTCAGTACTTC; CDR3aa: CASSSTGLAKNIQYF
v_gene: TRBV6-2/TRBV6-3; d_gene: -; abundance: -; j_gene: TRBJ2-2; CDR3nt: TGTGCCAGCAGTTACTCCCAGATTACCACCGGGGAGCTGTTTTTT; CDR3aa: CASSYSQITTGELFF
v_gene: TRBV11-2; d_gene: TRBD2; abundance: -; j_gene: TRBJ2-1; CDR3nt: TGTGCCAGCAGACGCCGGACTAGCGGGGGGTACAATGAGCAGTTCTTC; CDR3aa: CASRRRTSGGYNEQFF
v_gene: TRBV7-3; d_gene: TRBD2; abundance: -; j_gene: TRBJ2-1; CDR3nt: TGTGCCAGCAGCTTAACCCGACTAGCGGAGCAGTTCTTC; CDR3aa: CASSLTRLAEQFF
v_gene: TRBV10-3; d_gene: -; abundance: -; j_gene: TRBJ1-4; CDR3nt: TGTGCCATCAGTGAGACGGGAGGGGAGGGGGAAAAACTGTTTTTT; CDR3aa: CAISETGGEGEKLFF
v_gene: TRBV14; d_gene: -; abundance: -; j_gene: TRBJ1-1; CDR3nt: TGTGCCAGCAGCCCTCTTTGGAGGGAGCGTCTCATGAACACTGAAGCTTTCTTT; CDR3aa: CASSPLWRERLMNTEAFF
v_gene: TRBV3-1/TRBV3-2; d_gene: -; abundance: -; j_gene: TRBJ2-6; CDR3nt: TGTGCCAGCAGCCTCCGGGGGGCTGTCGGGGCCAACGTCCTGACTTTC; CDR3aa: CASSLRGAVGANVLTF
v_gene: TRBV6-5; d_gene: -; abundance: -; j_gene: TRBJ1-5; CDR3nt: TGTGCCAGCAGTTACGGCAGTGGCAATCAGCCCCAGCATTTT; CDR3aa: CASSYGSGNQPQHF
v_gene: TRBV5-1; d_gene: TRBD1; abundance: once; j_gene: TRBJ1-1; CDR3nt: TGCGCCAGCAGCCTCGGACAGGGATGGACCACTGAAGCTTTCTTT; CDR3aa: CASSLGQGWTTEAFF
v_gene: TRBV7-3; d_gene: -; abundance: few; j_gene: TRBJ2-2; CDR3nt: TGTGCCAGCAGCTTGAGAACCGGGGAGCTGTTTTTT; CDR3aa: CASSLRTGELFF
v_gene: TRBV11-3; d_gene: -; abundance: few; j_gene: TRBJ2-2; CDR3nt: TGTGCCAGCAGCGAGTCCCGTGGTCCCGGGGAGCTGTTTTTT; CDR3aa: CASSESRGPGELFF
v_gene: TRBV18; d_gene: -; abundance: -; j_gene: TRBJ2-7; CDR3nt: TGTGCCAGCTCACCAGATTTGGCGGGCGAGCAGTACTTC; CDR3aa: CASSPDLAGEQYF
v_gene: TRBV16; d_gene: -; abundance: -; j_gene: TRBJ1-3; CDR3nt: TGTGCCAGCAGCCAATTGACTGCGGGAAACACCATATATTTT; CDR3aa: CASSQLTAGNTIYF
v_gene: TRBV10-3; d_gene: -; abundance: -; j_gene: TRBJ1-1; CDR3nt: TGTGCCATCAGGGAGACAAGAGGGGGTGGTGAAGCTTTCTTT; CDR3aa: CAIRETRGGGEAFF
v_gene: TRBV27; d_gene: TRBD2; abundance: -; j_gene: TRBJ2-7; CDR3nt: TGTGCCAGCAGTTTTGGTCTAGCGGGCGAGCAGTACTTC; CDR3aa: CASSFGLAGEQYF
v_gene: TRBV18; d_gene: -; abundance: -; j_gene: TRBJ2-7; CDR3nt: TGTGCCAGCTCCTTAAACAGACTGGGACTTACCTACGAGCAGTACTTC; CDR3aa: CASSLNRLGLTYEQYF
v_gene: TRBV24-1; d_gene: -; abundance: few; j_gene: TRBJ2-1; CDR3nt: TGTGCCACCAGTGACCGGCCTCCCCGGGGTGGGTACAATGAGCAGTTCTTC; CDR3aa: CATSDRPPRGGYNEQFF
v_gene: TRBV19; d_gene: TRBD1; abundance: -; j_gene: TRBJ1-4; CDR3nt: TGTGCCAGTACCCCATACTTGGGACAGGGGATTCATGAAAAACTGTTTTTT; CDR3aa: CASTPYLGQGIHEKLFF
v_gene: TRBV3-1/TRBV3-2; d_gene: TRBD2; abundance: few; j_gene: TRBJ2-7; CDR3nt: TGTGCCAGCAGCCAAAGACTCGGTGCGGGAGAGTCGTCAGTCGAGCAGTACTTC; CDR3aa: CASSQRLGAGESSVEQYF
v_gene: TRBV9; d_gene: -; abundance: -; j_gene: TRBJ2-1; CDR3nt: TGTGCCAGCAATCCTAGTGGGTGGGATGAGCAGTTCTTC; CDR3aa: CASNPSGWDEQFF
v_gene: TRBV11-2; d_gene: -; abundance: -; j_gene: TRBJ1-5; CDR3nt: TGTGCCAGCAGCAGAGACGGGAGTTCCAATCAGCCCCAGCATTTT; CDR3aa: CASSRDGSSNQPQHF
v_gene: TRBV5-1; d_gene: -; abundance: -; j_gene: TRBJ1-1; CDR3nt: TGCGCCAGCAGCTCGAGGGACATCGGAAACACTGAAGCTTTCTTT; CDR3aa: CASSSRDIGNTEAFF
v_gene: TRBV18; d_gene: TRBD2; abundance: -; j_gene: TRBJ2-3; CDR3nt: TGTGCCAGCTCACCGGGACTAGCGGGAGTAGGAGATACGCAGTATTTT; CDR3aa: CASSPGLAGVGDTQYF
v_gene: TRBV9; d_gene: TRBD2; abundance: -; j_gene: TRBJ2-1; CDR3nt: TGTGCCAGCAGCGGTTCTAGCGGGAGGATGAATGAGCAGTTCTTC; CDR3aa: CASSGSSGRMNEQFF
v_gene: TRBV6-5; d_gene: -; abundance: -; j_gene: TRBJ1-2; CDR3nt: TGTGCCAGCAGTTACTCGGGAGGGAGCACCTTC; CDR3aa: CASSYSGGSTF
v_gene: TRBV5-1; d_gene: -; abundance: -; j_gene: TRBJ2-7; CDR3nt: TGCGCCAGCAGCTTAGGACAGCTCTACGAGCAGTACTTC; CDR3aa: CASSLGQLYEQYF
v_gene: TRBV2; d_gene: TRBD2; abundance: -; j_gene: TRBJ2-3; CDR3nt: TGTGCCAGCAGCGATATTAGCGGGGCCAGCACAGATACGCAGTATTTT; CDR3aa: CASSDISGASTDTQYF
v_gene: TRBV20-1; d_gene: -; abundance: once; j_gene: TRBJ1-1; CDR3nt: TGCAGTGCCTCCGGGACAAATGAAGCTTTCTTT; CDR3aa: CSASGTNEAFF
v_gene: TRBV15; d_gene: -; abundance: once; j_gene: TRBJ1-6; CDR3nt: TGTGCCACCAGCAGAGTTAGTACGGGTTTTAATTCACCCCTCCACTTT; CDR3aa: CATSRVSTGFNSPLHF
v_gene: TRBV6-4; d_gene: TRBD2; abundance: -; j_gene: TRBJ2-1; CDR3nt: TGTGCCAGCAGTGACTGGGCGGGGGTTGGGAATGAGCAGTTCTTC; CDR3aa: CASSDWAGVGNEQFF
v_gene: TRBV5-8; d_gene: -; abundance: -; j_gene: TRBJ1-3; CDR3nt: TGTGCCAGCACCCCGGACTTCTCTGGAAACACCATATATTTT; CDR3aa: CASTPDFSGNTIYF
v_gene: TRBV5-1; d_gene: -; abundance: -; j_gene: TRBJ1-4; CDR3nt: TGCGCCAGCAGCGAAACTACAGGGTCGAATGAAAAACTGTTTTTT; CDR3aa: CASSETTGSNEKLFF